This note documents a single T cell receptor (beta chain) sequence. Its specific antigen is unknown. No much larger clone is present one base from it, and per-base qualities are unavailable. The label giving this sample's treatment or condition can be read as: randomized to nivolumab then ipilimumab (arm A) or the reverse (arm B). No trial patient had received prior DNA-damaging chemotherapy. Thawed PBMCs were sorted on a FACS Aria II flow cytometer to isolate live CD3+CD8+ cells negative for CD19 and CD56. The samples were obtained from melanoma patients enrolled in CheckMate 064, an open-label, randomized phase II trial testing sequential checkpoint blockade. Peripheral blood mononuclear cells were obtained through leukapheresis, purified using Ficoll-Paque, and frozen in human serum containing roughly 10% DMSO. Right after sorting, the blood CD3+CD8+ cells were verified to be >95% pure, and DNA extraction followed.

In the germline V gene (reference sequence), CDR1 corresponds to MNHEY and CDR2 to SMNVEV. Compared with germline, V lacks 4 bases and J lacks 7 bases; bases without a gene match: 15. The CDR3 holds 16 amino acids from the cysteine to the phenylalanine. Only the CDR3 region is kept as DNA, spanning 48 bases read in frame from base 1. The sample comes from a study of sequential checkpoint blockade in melanoma (dated by TCRdb to the late 2010s). Concerning the study at large: Using 1:1 randomization, the trial assigned patients either to first-line nivolumab followed by ipilimumab (arm A) or to ipilimumab followed by nivolumab (arm B). Maintenance nivolumab was given following each of the two trial sequences. Study-level results and caveats: The response-prediction model combining TCR metrics and mutation burden needs validation in larger, independent patient cohorts.

TCRbeta CDR3 regions were immunosequenced from genomic DNA with the immunoSEQ Assay. Genomic DNA was amplified by bias-controlled multiplex PCR before high-throughput sequencing. The paper's data handling went like this. To quantify the absolute abundance of each unique TCRbeta CDR3 region, the sequences were collapsed and filtered. Clonality was defined as 1 minus Pielou's evenness and was calculated using productive rearrangements only. A previously published method was used to identify clones with significantly greater frequencies in on-treatment samples than in baseline samples. TCRdb took over this immuneACCESS table, retaining in-frame rearrangements with V and J assigned. Such tables are incomplete; in checked studies, under half of the missing clones stem from an unresolved V gene, and the remainder is unexplained. The D gene and trimming were derived from the DNA, and the V and J assignments and clone size from that table. In all, the sample holds roughly 6,300 clones, and approximately 51% of those were seen once. 45% to 50% of the sample lies in the top ten.

The clonotype originates from a human donor with melanoma. The material was CD8+ T cells sorted from blood (inferred from file names), obtained from a patient given nivolumab and ipilimumab in sequence. The chain was built from TRBV27 and TRBJ2-7, with 8 junctional bases fitting TRBD1. The DNA is as follows: TGTGCCAGCAGTTCCCTTAGGGACAGGACCAGGGGGGAGCAGTACTTC. It encodes CASSSLRDRTRGEQYF.